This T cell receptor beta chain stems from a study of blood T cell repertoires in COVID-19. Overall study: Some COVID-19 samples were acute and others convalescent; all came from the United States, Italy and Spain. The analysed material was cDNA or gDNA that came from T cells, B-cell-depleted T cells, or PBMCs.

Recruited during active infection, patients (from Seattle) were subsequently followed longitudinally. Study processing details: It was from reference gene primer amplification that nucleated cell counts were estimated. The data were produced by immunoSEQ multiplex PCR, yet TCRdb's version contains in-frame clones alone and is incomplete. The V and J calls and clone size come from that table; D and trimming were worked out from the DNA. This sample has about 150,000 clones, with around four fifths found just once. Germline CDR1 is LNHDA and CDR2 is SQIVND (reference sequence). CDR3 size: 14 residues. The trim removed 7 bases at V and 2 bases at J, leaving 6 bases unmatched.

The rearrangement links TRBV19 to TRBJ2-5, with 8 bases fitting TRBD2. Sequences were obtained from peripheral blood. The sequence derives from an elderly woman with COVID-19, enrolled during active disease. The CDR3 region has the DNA TGTGCCAGTATGAGTAGCGGGGATCAAGAGACCCAGTACTTC. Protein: CASMSSGDQETQYF.